The source of this T cell receptor (beta chain) is a study of blood T cells in healthy people across ages. General observations from the study: Calculation of diversity from one million T cells yielded estimates considered to be underestimates. It was the long-lived donors that had more naive CD4+ cells and higher diversity than aged donors. There was a strong correlation between TCR beta diversity and naive T cell percentage.

With a J-beta primer mix and a sample-barcoded 5' primer, a second PCR ran about 7 to 12 cycles. Every cDNA was tagged by a template-switch adaptor with 12 random nucleotides. TCRdb re-derived calls from the 5' RACE reads in MiXCR, one entry per CDR3 protein. The table records about 1.4 million distinct CDR3 sequences, roughly 60% of them present only once. CDR1 PRHDT and CDR2 FYEKMQ come from the germline V gene (reference sequence). Trimming shortened V by 5 bases and J by 2 bases, and 23 bases separated the two germline ends. The CDR3 consists of 18 residues. This clonotype has more than one count but fewer than ten. Its antigen is as yet unknown.

This chain uses TRBV13 with TRBJ2-3; D possibly matches TRBD1 or TRBD2 (6 bases each). The sequence was collected from a man aged 18 to 30 in good health. Sequenced input: blood. The CDR3 nucleotides are TGTGCCAGCAGCGCCACCTCCGGGGGCCATGGAAACACAGATACGCAGTATTTT. Its translation is CASSATSGGHGNTDTQYF. Variable domain in full (rest from reference TRBV13 and TRBJ2-3): AAGVIQSPRHLIKEKRETATLKCYPIPRHDTVYWYQQGPGQDPQFLISFYEKMQSDKGSIPDRFSAQQFSDYHSELNMSSLELGDSALYFCASSATSGGHGNTDTQYFGPGTRLTVL.